These T cell receptor beta chains were read from a single sample in a study of Graves' ophthalmopathy and Graves' hyperthyroidism. TCRdb reprocessed the multiplex PCR reads via MiXCR and lists one record per CDR3 protein. Altogether 560,000 or so distinct CDR3 sequences are present, roughly 39% being singletons, with the ten largest covering 4% to 5%. Material for sequencing was peripheral blood or thyroid tissue (not recorded which). These receptors were collected from an adult man with Graves' hyperthyroidism. Each CDR3 is given with its conserved first and last residue. A D gene is named only where the DNA matches it firmly. A row's size may be missing; if present it is once, few, many or a size class.

cdr3_length: 13
clone_size: few
v_call: TRBV14
d_call: NA
j_call: TRBJ1-2
cdr3_aa: CASSQEIAYGYTF
cdr3_nt: TGTGCCAGCAGCCAAGAAATTGCCTATGGCTACACCTTC

cdr3_length: 13
clone_size: few
v_call: TRBV20-1
d_call: NA
j_call: TRBJ2-7
cdr3_aa: CSARESNSYEQYF
cdr3_nt: TGCAGTGCTAGAGAAAGCAACTCCTACGAGCAGTACTTC

cdr3_length: 13
clone_size: NA
v_call: TRBV2
d_call: NA
j_call: TRBJ1-5
cdr3_aa: CASSAPGFQPQHF
cdr3_nt: TGTGCCAGCAGCGCGCCGGGCTTTCAGCCCCAGCATTTT

cdr3_length: 17
clone_size: NA
v_call: TRBV27
d_call: NA
j_call: TRBJ2-5
cdr3_aa: CASSFGASPALSETQYF
cdr3_nt: TGTGCCAGCAGTTTTGGAGCAAGCCCGGCCCTTTCGGAGACCCAGTACTTC

cdr3_length: 15
clone_size: few
v_call: TRBV7-6
d_call: NA
j_call: TRBJ2-5
cdr3_aa: CASSSTWTVYGTQYF
cdr3_nt: TGTGCCAGCAGCTCGACATGGACGGTGTACGGGACCCAGTACTTC

cdr3_length: 13
clone_size: NA
v_call: TRBV7-9
d_call: TRBD1
j_call: TRBJ2-7
cdr3_aa: CASSSDRAYKQYF
cdr3_nt: TGTGCCAGCAGCTCCGACAGGGCGTACAAGCAGTACTTC

cdr3_length: 12
clone_size: NA
v_call: TRBV12-3/TRBV12-4
d_call: NA
j_call: TRBJ2-5
cdr3_aa: CASTVRLYAQYF
cdr3_nt: TGTGCCAGCACCGTGCGCTTGTACGCCCAGTACTTC

cdr3_length: 15
clone_size: few
v_call: TRBV27
d_call: TRBD1
j_call: TRBJ1-5
cdr3_aa: CASSPGTGGWQPQHF
cdr3_nt: TGTGCCAGCAGTCCGGGGACAGGGGGGTGGCAGCCCCAGCATTTT

cdr3_length: 13
clone_size: many
v_call: TRBV12-3/TRBV12-4
d_call: NA
j_call: TRBJ2-7
cdr3_aa: CASSFSDPSEQYF
cdr3_nt: TGTGCCAGCAGTTTCTCGGACCCGAGCGAGCAGTACTTC

cdr3_length: 13
clone_size: NA
v_call: TRBV7-9
d_call: NA
j_call: TRBJ1-1
cdr3_aa: CASSLESTGKAFF
cdr3_nt: TGTGCCAGCAGCTTAGAGTCGACGGGCAAGGCTTTCTTT

cdr3_length: 14
clone_size: many
v_call: TRBV12-3/TRBV12-4
d_call: TRBD2
j_call: TRBJ2-5
cdr3_aa: CASSYLAGAETQYF
cdr3_nt: TGTGCCAGCAGTTACCTAGCGGGAGCAGAGACCCAGTACTTC

cdr3_length: 18
clone_size: few
v_call: TRBV6-5
d_call: NA
j_call: TRBJ1-6
cdr3_aa: CASSYSLGGSSYNSPLHF
cdr3_nt: TGTGCCAGCAGTTACTCGTTGGGGGGGAGCTCCTATAATTCACCCCTCCACTTT

cdr3_length: 15
clone_size: many
v_call: TRBV7-9
d_call: TRBD1
j_call: TRBJ2-5
cdr3_aa: CASSLLLTGGKTQYF
cdr3_nt: TGTGCCAGCAGTTTACTCTTGACAGGGGGAAAGACCCAGTACTTC

cdr3_length: 15
clone_size: NA
v_call: TRBV20-1
d_call: NA
j_call: TRBJ2-4
cdr3_aa: CSARRQLLAKNIQYF
cdr3_nt: TGCAGTGCTAGACGACAGTTACTAGCCAAAAACATTCAGTACTTC

cdr3_length: 16
clone_size: NA
v_call: TRBV28
d_call: NA
j_call: TRBJ1-1
cdr3_aa: CASRGGEGQWGAEAFF
cdr3_nt: TGTGCCAGCAGGGGGGGGGAAGGACAGTGGGGAGCTGAAGCTTTCTTT

cdr3_length: 15
clone_size: NA
v_call: TRBV4-1
d_call: NA
j_call: TRBJ2-7
cdr3_aa: CASSQEQGRTGEQYF
cdr3_nt: TGCGCCAGCAGCCAAGAACAGGGTAGGACCGGGGAGCAGTACTTC

cdr3_length: 13
clone_size: NA
v_call: TRBV28
d_call: NA
j_call: TRBJ2-5
cdr3_aa: CASMAGGGETQYF
cdr3_nt: TGTGCCAGCATGGCAGGGGGGGGAGAGACCCAGTACTTC

cdr3_length: 14
clone_size: many
v_call: TRBV12-3/TRBV12-4
d_call: TRBD1
j_call: TRBJ2-7
cdr3_aa: CASRRRQGVYEQYF
cdr3_nt: TGTGCCAGCAGGCGGAGACAGGGGGTCTACGAGCAGTACTTC

cdr3_length: 14
clone_size: NA
v_call: TRBV11-1
d_call: TRBD1
j_call: TRBJ1-1
cdr3_aa: CASLGQGSGTEAFF
cdr3_nt: TGTGCCAGCCTAGGACAGGGGTCGGGCACTGAAGCTTTCTTT

cdr3_length: 12
clone_size: NA
v_call: TRBV7-9
d_call: NA
j_call: TRBJ1-1
cdr3_aa: CASSSRVGGAFF
cdr3_nt: TGTGCCAGCAGCTCCCGGGTCGGGGGAGCTTTCTTT

cdr3_length: 14
clone_size: NA
v_call: TRBV7-9
d_call: NA
j_call: TRBJ1-1
cdr3_aa: CASSLSAQNTEAFF
cdr3_nt: TGTGCCAGCAGCTTATCAGCCCAGAACACTGAAGCTTTCTTT

cdr3_length: 13
clone_size: many
v_call: TRBV20-1
d_call: NA
j_call: TRBJ1-1
cdr3_aa: CSASIPLNPEAFF
cdr3_nt: TGCAGTGCTAGTATCCCCCTGAACCCTGAAGCTTTCTTT

cdr3_length: 16
clone_size: NA
v_call: TRBV10-3
d_call: TRBD2
j_call: TRBJ2-2
cdr3_aa: CATLGLAGGITGELFF
cdr3_nt: TGTGCCACCCTGGGACTAGCGGGGGGTATCACCGGGGAGCTGTTTTTT

cdr3_length: 13
clone_size: NA
v_call: TRBV20-1
d_call: TRBD1
j_call: TRBJ2-7
cdr3_aa: CSPTQGVTYEQYF
cdr3_nt: TGCAGTCCGACTCAGGGGGTCACCTACGAGCAGTACTTC

cdr3_length: 14
clone_size: NA
v_call: TRBV24-1
d_call: NA
j_call: TRBJ2-7
cdr3_aa: CATSSGGPSYEQYF
cdr3_nt: TGTGCCACCAGTTCCGGCGGTCCCTCCTACGAGCAGTACTTC

cdr3_length: 12
clone_size: NA
v_call: TRBV27
d_call: NA
j_call: TRBJ1-2
cdr3_aa: CASRAWDYGYTF
cdr3_nt: TGTGCCAGCAGGGCGTGGGACTATGGCTACACCTTC

cdr3_length: 14
clone_size: NA
v_call: TRBV14
d_call: NA
j_call: TRBJ2-2
cdr3_aa: CASSLKLGAGELFF
cdr3_nt: TGTGCCAGCAGCCTGAAATTGGGGGCCGGGGAGCTGTTTTTT

cdr3_length: 13
clone_size: NA
v_call: TRBV10-2
d_call: TRBD1
j_call: TRBJ1-4
cdr3_aa: CASGTGEAEKLFF
cdr3_nt: TGCGCCAGCGGGACAGGGGAGGCTGAAAAACTGTTTTTT

cdr3_length: 13
clone_size: NA
v_call: TRBV28
d_call: NA
j_call: TRBJ1-5
cdr3_aa: CASTGENYQPQHF
cdr3_nt: TGTGCCAGCACGGGCGAGAACTATCAGCCCCAGCATTTT

cdr3_length: 14
clone_size: few
v_call: TRBV7-8
d_call: NA
j_call: TRBJ2-3
cdr3_aa: CATSDGGPTDTQYF
cdr3_nt: TGTGCCACCAGTGATGGGGGACCCACAGATACGCAGTATTTT

cdr3_length: 15
clone_size: NA
v_call: TRBV6-5
d_call: NA
j_call: TRBJ1-1
cdr3_aa: CASSYSQGFSTEAFF
cdr3_nt: TGTGCCAGCAGTTACTCACAGGGTTTTAGTACTGAAGCTTTCTTT

cdr3_length: 12
clone_size: NA
v_call: TRBV2
d_call: NA
j_call: TRBJ2-1
cdr3_aa: CATQGIYNEQFF
cdr3_nt: TGTGCCACCCAGGGAATCTACAATGAGCAGTTCTTC

cdr3_length: 11
clone_size: NA
v_call: TRBV29-1
d_call: NA
j_call: TRBJ2-7
cdr3_aa: CSTSRGYEQYF
cdr3_nt: TGCAGCACTTCCAGGGGATACGAGCAGTACTTC

cdr3_length: 14
clone_size: many
v_call: TRBV12-3/TRBV12-4
d_call: NA
j_call: TRBJ1-6
cdr3_aa: CASSPDSGNSPLHF
cdr3_nt: TGTGCCAGCAGCCCCGACAGTGGGAATTCACCCCTCCACTTT

cdr3_length: 14
clone_size: NA
v_call: TRBV14
d_call: NA
j_call: TRBJ2-2
cdr3_aa: CASSHSTVVGELFF
cdr3_nt: TGTGCCAGCAGCCATTCGACAGTGGTGGGGGAGCTGTTTTTT

cdr3_length: 16
clone_size: NA
v_call: TRBV6-1
d_call: TRBD2
j_call: TRBJ2-2
cdr3_aa: CASSEGLAESTGELFF
cdr3_nt: TGTGCCAGCAGTGAGGGACTAGCGGAGAGTACCGGGGAGCTGTTTTTT

cdr3_length: 15
clone_size: NA
v_call: TRBV20-1
d_call: NA
j_call: TRBJ2-2
cdr3_aa: CSARDIRGVHGELFF
cdr3_nt: TGCAGTGCTAGAGATATTAGGGGGGTCCACGGGGAGCTGTTTTTT

cdr3_length: 14
clone_size: many
v_call: TRBV2
d_call: NA
j_call: TRBJ1-5
cdr3_aa: CASSEHYSNQPQHF
cdr3_nt: TGTGCCAGCAGCGAACACTATAGCAATCAGCCCCAGCATTTT

cdr3_length: 13
clone_size: NA
v_call: TRBV29-1
d_call: TRBD1
j_call: TRBJ1-4
cdr3_aa: CSRRTGDNEKLFF
cdr3_nt: TGCAGTCGCCGGACAGGGGATAATGAAAAACTGTTTTTT

cdr3_length: 15
clone_size: many
v_call: TRBV9
d_call: NA
j_call: TRBJ1-6
cdr3_aa: CASSEGGTQHSPLHF
cdr3_nt: TGTGCCAGCAGCGAGGGGGGGACACAACATTCACCCCTCCACTTT

cdr3_length: 12
clone_size: NA
v_call: TRBV25-1
d_call: NA
j_call: TRBJ2-1
cdr3_aa: CASSRATNEQFF
cdr3_nt: TGTGCCAGCAGCCGGGCCACCAATGAGCAGTTCTTC

cdr3_length: 16
clone_size: many
v_call: TRBV12-3/TRBV12-4
d_call: TRBD2
j_call: TRBJ2-2
cdr3_aa: CASSRLAGIETGELFF
cdr3_nt: TGTGCCAGCAGTAGACTAGCGGGGATCGAAACCGGGGAGCTGTTTTTT

cdr3_length: 12
clone_size: many
v_call: TRBV24-1
d_call: NA
j_call: TRBJ1-1
cdr3_aa: CATSGTGREAFF
cdr3_nt: TGTGCCACCAGTGGAACAGGGCGTGAAGCTTTCTTT

cdr3_length: 17
clone_size: NA
v_call: TRBV9
d_call: TRBD1
j_call: TRBJ2-1
cdr3_aa: CASSSVAEGTGAREQFF
cdr3_nt: TGTGCCAGCAGCTCAGTGGCCGAGGGGACAGGGGCAAGGGAGCAGTTCTTC

cdr3_length: 17
clone_size: few
v_call: TRBV20-1
d_call: NA
j_call: TRBJ1-1
cdr3_aa: CSARVVGTPGGNTEAFF
cdr3_nt: TGCAGTGCTAGAGTCGTGGGGACTCCCGGGGGGAACACTGAAGCTTTCTTT

cdr3_length: 19
clone_size: many
v_call: TRBV20-1
d_call: TRBD2
j_call: TRBJ2-5
cdr3_aa: CSARDLPRTSGYYQETQYF
cdr3_nt: TGCAGTGCTAGAGACTTACCCCGGACTAGCGGATATTACCAAGAGACCCAGTACTTC

cdr3_length: 15
clone_size: many
v_call: TRBV20-1
d_call: TRBD2
j_call: TRBJ2-7
cdr3_aa: CSARDLRAGAYEQYF
cdr3_nt: TGCAGTGCTAGAGATTTACGAGCGGGAGCCTACGAGCAGTACTTC

cdr3_length: 16
clone_size: many
v_call: TRBV2
d_call: TRBD1
j_call: TRBJ2-2
cdr3_aa: CASRSVRGQDTGELFF
cdr3_nt: TGTGCCAGCAGGAGTGTCAGGGGGCAGGACACCGGGGAGCTGTTTTTT

cdr3_length: 18
clone_size: NA
v_call: TRBV19
d_call: NA
j_call: TRBJ2-7
cdr3_aa: CASSIGAGTRDHSYEQYF
cdr3_nt: TGTGCCAGTAGTATAGGAGCTGGGACCAGGGACCACTCCTACGAGCAGTACTTC